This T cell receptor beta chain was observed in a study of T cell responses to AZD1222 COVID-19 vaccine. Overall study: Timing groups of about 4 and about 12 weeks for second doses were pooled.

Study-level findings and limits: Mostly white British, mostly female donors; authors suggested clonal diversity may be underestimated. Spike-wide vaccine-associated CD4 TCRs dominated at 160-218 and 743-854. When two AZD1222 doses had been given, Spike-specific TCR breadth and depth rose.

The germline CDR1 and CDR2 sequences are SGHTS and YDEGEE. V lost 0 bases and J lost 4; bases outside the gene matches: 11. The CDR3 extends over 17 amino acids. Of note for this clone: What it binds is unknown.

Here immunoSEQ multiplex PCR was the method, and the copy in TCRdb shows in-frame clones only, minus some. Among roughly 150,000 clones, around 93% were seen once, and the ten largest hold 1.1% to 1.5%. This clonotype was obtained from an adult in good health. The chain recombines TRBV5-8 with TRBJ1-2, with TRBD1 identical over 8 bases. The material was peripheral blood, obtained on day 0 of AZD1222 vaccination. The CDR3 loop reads CASSLVPGTGDAYGYTF. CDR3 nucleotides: TGTGCCAGCAGCTTGGTTCCCGGGACAGGAGACGCCTATGGCTACACCTTC.